This entry lists 2 T cell receptor beta chains sequenced from one sample in a study of cytomegalovirus exposure and HLA in healthy donors. A multiplex PCR was run with 60 Vbeta primers and 13 Jbeta primers. Generated by immunoSEQ multiplex PCR, the TCRdb table keeps only in-frame clones and is missing some. The table lists roughly 150,000 clones, roughly 81% of them singletons. What was sequenced was PBMCs. Receptor source: a woman between 18 and 29 years old in good health and CMV-seronegative.

The chain links TRBV6-5 to TRBJ1-4; D gene unclear. There are 13 residues in the CDR3. The V gene lost 5 bases and the J gene lost 11 bases, with 15 bases spanning the gap. CDR1 is MNHEY, CDR2 SVGAGI, per germline. CDR3 nucleotide sequence: TGTGCCAGCAGTCGAGAACCGGGTCGGAAACTGTTTTTT. It is translated as CASSREPGRKLFF.

The chain links TRBV4-2 to TRBJ2-7; 10 positions agree with TRBD1. Unmatched junction bases numbered 4, after V lost 3 bases and J lost 2 bases. Per the germline V gene, CDR1 is LGHNA and CDR2 is YNFKEQ. There are 15 residues in the CDR3. This CDR3 reads CASSQAGTGAYEQYF. The CDR3, as DNA: TGTGCCAGCAGCCAGGCCGGGACAGGGGCCTACGAGCAGTACTTC.